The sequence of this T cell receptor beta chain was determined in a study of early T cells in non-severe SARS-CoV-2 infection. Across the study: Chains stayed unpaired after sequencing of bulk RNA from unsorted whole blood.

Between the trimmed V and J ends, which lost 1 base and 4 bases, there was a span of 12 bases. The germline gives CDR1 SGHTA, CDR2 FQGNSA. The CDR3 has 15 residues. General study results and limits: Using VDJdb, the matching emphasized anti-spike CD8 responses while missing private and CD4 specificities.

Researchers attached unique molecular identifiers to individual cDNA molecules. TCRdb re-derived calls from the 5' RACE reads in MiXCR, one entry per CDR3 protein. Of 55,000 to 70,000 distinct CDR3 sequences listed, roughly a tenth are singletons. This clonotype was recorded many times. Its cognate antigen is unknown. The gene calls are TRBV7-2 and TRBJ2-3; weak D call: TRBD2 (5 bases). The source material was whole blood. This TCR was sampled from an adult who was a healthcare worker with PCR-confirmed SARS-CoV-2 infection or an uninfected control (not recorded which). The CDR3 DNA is TGTGCCAGCAGCTTAGAGTACCTAGCAGCAGATACGCAGTATTTT. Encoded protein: CASSLEYLAADTQYF. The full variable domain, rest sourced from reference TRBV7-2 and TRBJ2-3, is GAGVSQSPSNKVTEKGKDVELRCDPISGHTALYWYRQSLGQGLEFLIYFQGNSAPDKSGLPSDRFSAERTGGSVSTLTIQRTQQEDSAVYLCASSLEYLAADTQYFGPGTRLTVL.